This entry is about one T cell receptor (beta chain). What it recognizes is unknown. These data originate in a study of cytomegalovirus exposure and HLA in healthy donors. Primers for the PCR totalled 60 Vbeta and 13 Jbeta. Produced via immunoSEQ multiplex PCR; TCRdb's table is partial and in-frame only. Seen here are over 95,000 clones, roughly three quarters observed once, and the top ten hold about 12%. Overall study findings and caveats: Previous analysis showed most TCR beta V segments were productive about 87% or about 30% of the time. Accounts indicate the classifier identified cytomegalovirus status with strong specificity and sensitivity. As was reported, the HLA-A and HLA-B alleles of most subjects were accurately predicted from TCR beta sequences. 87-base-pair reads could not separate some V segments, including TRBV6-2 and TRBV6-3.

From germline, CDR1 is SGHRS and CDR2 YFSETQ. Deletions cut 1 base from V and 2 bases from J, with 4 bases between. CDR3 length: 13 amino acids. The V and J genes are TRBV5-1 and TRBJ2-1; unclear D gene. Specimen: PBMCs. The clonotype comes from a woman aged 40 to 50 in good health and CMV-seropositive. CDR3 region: CASSLTTYNEQFF. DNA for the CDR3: TGCGCCAGCAGCTTGACAACCTACAATGAGCAGTTCTTC.